The T cell receptor beta chain described here comes from a study of blood T cell repertoires in COVID-19. Turning to the study itself: Italy, Spain and the United States were the sources of the convalescent and acute COVID-19 samples.

V gave up 2 bases and J gave up 0 bases, with 5 bases separating them. Germline lookup yields CDR1 KGHSH and CDR2 LQKENI. There are 14 residues in the CDR3. Concerning this clone itself: Distinct nucleotide sequences in the sample also encode this CDR3.

In the authors' workflow: Researchers report that nucleated cell counts were estimated from reference gene primer amplification. Measured with immunoSEQ multiplex PCR; TCRdb has only the in-frame clones, and not every one. V and J calls and clone size are given by that table; D and trimming were obtained from the DNA. Of under 350,000 clones in the sample, 89% are singletons; the top ten hold 1.5% to 2%. The sequence came from a woman between 40 and 55 years old who had recovered from COVID-19. The chain uses TRBV18 and TRBJ2-4; D gene uncertain. Specimen: PBMCs or T cells enriched from blood (not recorded which). The CDR3 nucleotides are TGTGCCAGCTCACCATCTCTAGCCAAAAACATTCAGTACTTC. Protein: CASSPSLAKNIQYF. Complete variable domain (other parts from reference TRBV18 and TRBJ2-4): NAGVMQNPRHLVRRRGQEARLRCSPMKGHSHVYWYRQLPEEGLKFMVYLQKENIIDESGMPKERFSAEFPKEGPSILRIQQVVRGDSAAYFCASSPSLAKNIQYFGAGTRLSVL.